This T cell receptor (beta chain) was identified during a study of blood T cell repertoires in COVID-19. Generated by immunoSEQ multiplex PCR, the TCRdb table keeps only in-frame clones and is missing some. Altogether about 200,000 clones are present, 80% to 90% being singletons, with the ten largest covering about 4.1%. The CDR3 loop spans 12 amino acids. J was trimmed by 7 bases and V by 6 bases; bases with no gene match: 3. Looked up from germline, CDR1 is MNHNY and CDR2 is SVGAGI (reference sequence). This clone was observed a few times. The sequence was obtained from a woman aged 40 to 50 with acute COVID-19. This chain uses TRBV6-6 with TRBJ2-1; 7 bases fit TRBD2. Sequenced sample: PBMCs or T cells enriched from blood (not recorded which). The DNA of the CDR3 is TGTGCCAGCAGCAGTAGCGGGAATGAGCAGTTCTTC. Translated, it gives CASSSSGNEQFF.